These T cell receptor beta chains were read from a single sample in a study of patients and donors after allogeneic stem cell transplantation. TCRdb re-analysed the RT-PCR reads in MiXCR, keeping a single row per CDR3 protein. The data hold approximately 250,000 distinct CDR3 sequences, with over 12% observed a single time. Sequencing was performed on blood, either unsorted or a sorted T cell fraction (not recorded which). These receptor sequences come from a human donor who was either an allogeneic HSCT recipient or a stem cell or donor lymphocyte infusion donor (not recorded which). It is not recorded whose cells these are; they may come from a transplant donor. Both conserved end residues are part of each CDR3. The order of the fields is clone size, J gene, CDR3 length, V gene, D gene, CDR3 protein, CDR3 DNA. The D gene is left open where the match is weak. A row's size may be missing; if present it is once, few, many or a size class.

NA,TRBJ2-5,12,TRBV5-1,NA,CASSLRSETQYF,TGCGCCAGCAGCTTGAGAAGTGAGACCCAGTACTTC
NA,TRBJ2-7,16,TRBV7-9,TRBD1,CASRANDRDRVGEQYF,TGTGCCAGCAGGGCAAACGACAGGGACAGGGTGGGCGAGCAGTACTTC
NA,TRBJ1-2,13,TRBV4-3,NA,CASSQEGQYGYTF,TGCGCCAGCAGCCAAGAAGGGCAGTATGGCTACACCTTC
NA,TRBJ2-1,14,TRBV2,TRBD2,CASGAGTSYGEQFF,TGTGCCAGCGGAGCCGGGACTAGCTACGGTGAGCAGTTCTTC
once,TRBJ2-1,16,TRBV7-6,TRBD2,CASSSIAGGPYNEQFF,TGTGCCAGCAGCTCCATAGCGGGGGGGCCCTACAATGAGCAGTTCTTC
many,TRBJ2-1,13,TRBV3-1,NA,CASSQLAYNEQFF,TGTGCCAGCAGCCAGCTAGCATACAATGAGCAGTTCTTC
few,TRBJ1-2,14,TRBV25-1,NA,CASSEYVIGAGYTF,TGTGCCAGCAGTGAATATGTTATCGGGGCTGGCTACACCTTC
many,TRBJ2-3,23,TRBV4-3,TRBD2,CASSQPSIRERGGTQSSTDTQYF,TGCGCCAGCAGCCAACCCTCGATTCGCGAGAGGGGAGGGACCCAATCTAGCACAGATACGCAGTATTTT
NA,TRBJ1-1,15,TRBV5-1,NA,CASSLATSANTEAFF,TGCGCCAGCAGCTTGGCCACGAGTGCGAACACTGAAGCTTTCTTT
NA,TRBJ1-5,15,TRBV2,TRBD1,CASRVGRDSNQPQHF,TGTGCCAGCAGGGTGGGGCGGGACAGTAATCAGCCCCAGCATTTT
NA,TRBJ2-1,18,TRBV4-1,TRBD2,CASSKDPASGPAYNEQFF,TGCGCCAGCAGCAAAGATCCGGCTAGCGGGCCTGCCTACAATGAGCAGTTCTTC
few,TRBJ2-1,16,TRBV9,TRBD2,CASSFSGGATYNEQFF,TGTGCCAGCAGCTTTAGCGGGGGGGCCACCTACAATGAGCAGTTCTTC
few,TRBJ2-1,17,TRBV5-4,NA,CASSPTFGGSALNEQFF,TGTGCCAGCAGCCCGACCTTTGGAGGGTCGGCCCTCAATGAGCAGTTCTTC
NA,TRBJ1-2,12,TRBV19,NA,CASSGNVGGYTF,TGTGCCAGTAGTGGCAACGTGGGCGGCTACACCTTC
few,TRBJ2-7,14,TRBV10-3,NA,CAIGRGGGSYEQYF,TGTGCCATCGGAAGGGGGGGGGGCTCCTACGAGCAGTACTTC
few,TRBJ2-5,14,TRBV29-1,NA,CSVEKGWFRETQYF,TGCAGCGTTGAGAAGGGCTGGTTTCGGGAGACCCAGTACTTC
few,TRBJ1-6,17,TRBV3-1,NA,CASSQERGLPFGSPLHF,TGTGCCAGCAGCCAAGAGAGAGGGCTGCCCTTCGGATCACCCCTCCACTTT
NA,TRBJ2-7,15,TRBV7-2,NA,CASSLDFAFSYEQYF,TGTGCCAGCAGCTTAGATTTTGCTTTCTCCTACGAGCAGTACTTC
medium-sized,TRBJ2-7,13,TRBV12-3/TRBV12-4,NA,CASSLVATHEQYF,TGTGCCAGCAGTTTAGTCGCCACACACGAGCAGTACTTC
NA,TRBJ1-6,11,TRBV30,NA,CAWRERGPLHF,TGTGCCTGGAGGGAACGGGGGCCCCTCCACTTT
many,TRBJ2-1,16,TRBV15,NA,CATSREGGVGYNEQFF,TGTGCCACCAGCAGAGAAGGGGGGGTAGGGTACAATGAGCAGTTCTTC
many,TRBJ1-2,15,TRBV11-2,TRBD1,CASSSDATGPGVYTF,TGTGCCAGCAGCTCTGACGCGACAGGGCCAGGTGTCTACACCTTC
NA,TRBJ2-3,18,TRBV5-1,TRBD2,CASSIGTSGRALRDTQYF,TGCGCCAGCAGCATCGGGACTAGCGGGAGGGCGCTAAGAGATACGCAGTATTTT
NA,TRBJ1-1,14,TRBV5-1,NA,CASSLGGASTEAFF,TGCGCCAGCAGCTTGGGGGGGGCGAGTACTGAAGCTTTCTTT